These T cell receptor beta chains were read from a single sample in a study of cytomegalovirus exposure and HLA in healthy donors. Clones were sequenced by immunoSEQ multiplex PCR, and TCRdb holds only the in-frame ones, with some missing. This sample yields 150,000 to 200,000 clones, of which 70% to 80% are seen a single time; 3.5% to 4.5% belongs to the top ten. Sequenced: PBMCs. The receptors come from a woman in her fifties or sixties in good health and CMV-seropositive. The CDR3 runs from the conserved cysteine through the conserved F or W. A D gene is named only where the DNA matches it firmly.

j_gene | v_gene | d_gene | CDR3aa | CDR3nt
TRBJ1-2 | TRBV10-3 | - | CAIAPRGNDYGYTF | TGTGCCATCGCCCCCCGGGGGAACGACTATGGCTACACCTTC
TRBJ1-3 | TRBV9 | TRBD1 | CASSVGWGQGLAGNTIYF | TGTGCCAGCAGCGTAGGATGGGGACAGGGGCTAGCTGGAAACACCATATATTTT
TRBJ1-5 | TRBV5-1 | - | CASSLAGVIGQPQHF | TGCGCCAGCAGCTTGGCGGGGGTTATAGGGCAGCCCCAGCATTTT
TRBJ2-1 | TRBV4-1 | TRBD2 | CASSQDGLAGAYNEQFF | TGCGCCAGCAGCCAAGACGGACTAGCGGGAGCCTACAATGAGCAGTTCTTC
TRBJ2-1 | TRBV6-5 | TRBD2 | CASSFGTNLYNEQFF | TGTGCCAGCAGTTTCGGGACTAACCTCTACAATGAGCAGTTCTTC
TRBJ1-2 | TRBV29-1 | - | CSVGLRDSGYTF | TGCAGCGTTGGCCTCCGGGACTCTGGCTACACCTTC
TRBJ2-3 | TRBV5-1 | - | CASDEASPPDTQYF | TGCGCCAGCGATGAGGCTAGCCCGCCAGATACGCAGTATTTT
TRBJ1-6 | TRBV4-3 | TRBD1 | CASSQGQGSNSPLHF | TGCGCCAGCAGCCAGGGACAGGGTAGTAATTCACCCCTCCACTTT
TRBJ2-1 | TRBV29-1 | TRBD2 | CSVRPGRAGVEQFF | TGCAGCGTACGACCCGGGAGGGCCGGGGTTGAGCAGTTCTTC
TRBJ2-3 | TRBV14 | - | CASSQEWAAPSTDTQYF | TGTGCCAGCAGCCAAGAATGGGCAGCTCCTAGCACAGATACGCAGTATTTT
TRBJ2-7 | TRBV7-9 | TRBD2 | CASRSGSSYEQYF | TGTGCCAGCAGGAGCGGGAGCTCCTACGAGCAGTACTTC